This T cell receptor beta chain comes out of a study of CD8 T cells in Susac syndrome. When the RNA was reverse transcribed, random hexamers were used with an input of about 0.5 to 1 ug. MiXCR, run by TCRdb on the immunoSEQ multiplex PCR reads, gives a single entry per CDR3 protein. The table includes 110,000 to 150,000 distinct CDR3 sequences, about 94% detected once. Germline CDR1 reads MNHNY; CDR2 reads SVGAGI (reference sequence). This CDR3 has 12 residues. Trimming took 8 bases from V and 6 from J, leaving 14 bases between them. Sequenced sample: CD4+ T cells from PBMCs. The TCR comes from a human donor with Susac syndrome. The rearrangement joins TRBV6-6 to TRBJ2-7; D is possibly TRBD2 (7 bases). The CDR3 bases are TGTGCCAGCGGAGGGGGAGGGCTCGAGCAGTACTTC. It specifies CASGGGGLEQYF.